The 13 T cell receptor beta chains given below trace back to one sample, sequenced in a study of blood T cell repertoires in COVID-19 (dated by TCRdb to between 2020 and 2021). The method behind the library was the immunoSEQ multiplex PCR assay. TCRdb provides this immuneACCESS table in a form limited to in-frame rearrangements. Some clones are lacking; in checked studies, under half of them reflect an unresolved V gene, and why the rest are absent is not known. The sample yields 150,000 to 200,000 clones; roughly three quarters were counted once. In total, the top ten clones hold around 17% of the sample. The sample was PBMCs or T cells enriched from blood (not recorded which). The receptors were gathered from a woman between 45 and 60 years old with acute COVID-19.

This clone was seen a few times. This chain connects TRBV19 to TRBJ1-1; 8 nucleotides match TRBD1. The CDR3 length is 15 residues. Germline assignment: CDR1 LNHDA and CDR2 SQIVND (reference sequence). The V and J ends lost 3 bases and 4 bases, in that order; junction bases with no gene match: 7. The chain's CDR3 is CASSIKRQGITEAFF. The CDR3 DNA reads as TGTGCCAGTAGTATCAAACGACAGGGGATCACTGAAGCTTTCTTT. Full variable domain (remainder filled in from reference TRBV19 and TRBJ1-1): DGGITQSPKYLFRKEGQNVTLSCEQNLNHDAMYWYRQDPGQGLRLIYYSQIVNDFQKGDIAEGYSVSREKKESFPLTVTSAQKNPTAFYLCASSIKRQGITEAFFGQGTRLTVV.

Comments on this clone: Other DNA sequences in the sample encode the same CDR3. The V gene is TRBV9, the J gene TRBJ1-1; TRBD1 agrees at 9 bases. Per germline, CDR1 SGDLS and CDR2 YYNGEE. This CDR3 is 16 amino acids long. The J segment lost 1 base and the V segment lost 3 bases, leaving 7 bases of the junction unmatched. CDR3 DNA sequence: TGTGCCAGCAGCGGACGACAGGGGGTTGGGAACACTGAAGCTTTCTTT. Translation gives CASSGRQGVGNTEAFF.

This CDR3 reads CASSQGELYGYTF. In DNA, the CDR3 is TGTGCCAGCAGTCAGGGGGAACTCTATGGCTACACCTTC. The rearrangement links TRBV9 to TRBJ1-2; 7 nucleotides line up with TRBD1. Per the germline V gene, CDR1 is SGDLS and CDR2 is YYNGEE. After removal of 5 bases from V and 4 bases from J, the junction contained 5 bases not matched to a gene. CDR3 size: 13 residues.

The CDR3 DNA is TGTGCCAGCAGGAGACTAGCGGTCACAGATACGCAGTATTTT. The encoded protein is CASRRLAVTDTQYF. The chain links TRBV2 to TRBJ2-3, with 9 bases identical to TRBD2. V gave up 6 bases and J gave up 2 bases; unmatched junction bases: 3. Germline loops: CDR1 SNHLY, CDR2 FYNNEI. The CDR3 is made up of 14 amino acids.

The chain combines TRBV7-2 with TRBJ1-5; a possible D gene is TRBD1 (6 bases). Trimming took 5 bases from V and 0 from J, leaving 17 bases between them. Germline CDR1 SGHTA, CDR2 FQGNSA. The CDR3 sequence is 17 residues long. In DNA, the CDR3 is TGTGCCAGCAGCCGCGCAAGGGGGGGATATAGCAATCAGCCCCAGCATTTT. It specifies CASSRARGGYSNQPQHF. The variable domain in full, completed from reference TRBV7-2 and TRBJ1-5, reads GAGVSQSPSNKVTEKGKDVELRCDPISGHTALYWYRQSLGQGLEFLIYFQGNSAPDKSGLPSDRFSAERTGGSVSTLTIQRTQQEDSAVYLCASSRARGGYSNQPQHFGDGTRLSIL.

The rearrangement uses TRBV13 and TRBJ2-7; TRBD1 agrees at 7 bases. The CDR3 sequence is 13 residues long. The trim removed 3 bases at V and 5 bases at J, leaving 4 bases unmatched. Germline CDR1 reads PRHDT; CDR2 reads FYEKMQ (reference sequence). CDR3 sequence: CASSFDRDDEQYV. CDR3 bases: TGTGCCAGCAGCTTCGACAGGGATGACGAGCAGTACGTC.

This clone has just a few counts. V gene TRBV2 combines with J gene TRBJ1-1; a possible D gene is TRBD1 (6 bases). CDR1 is SNHLY and CDR2 is FYNNEI in the germline V gene. This CDR3 spans 16 amino acids. Trimming cost V 0 bases and J 5 bases, with 16 bases left between them. CDR3: CASSEAQSGAVTEAFF. CDR3 DNA sequence: TGTGCCAGCAGTGAAGCTCAGTCAGGGGCGGTGACTGAAGCTTTCTTT.

The V call is TRBV19, the J call TRBJ2-3, with a weak D call TRBD1 (5 bases). The germline V gene has CDR1 LNHDA and CDR2 SQIVND (reference sequence). The CDR3 contains 16 residues. The V end was cut by 6 bases, the J end by 2 bases, with 18 bases between. The CDR3 DNA reads TGTGCCAGTAGACCAGAGACAGAACCCTACACAGATACGCAGTATTTT. It specifies CASRPETEPYTDTQYF. Full variable domain (rest looked up from reference TRBV19 and TRBJ2-3): DGGITQSPKYLFRKEGQNVTLSCEQNLNHDAMYWYRQDPGQGLRLIYYSQIVNDFQKGDIAEGYSVSREKKESFPLTVTSAQKNPTAFYLCASRPETEPYTDTQYFGPGTRLTVL.

This chain joins TRBV29-1 and TRBJ1-2, with TRBD1 identical over 9 bases. The V gene end was trimmed by 4 bases and the J gene end by 8 bases; junction bases not matched to a gene: 11. Germline lookup yields CDR1 SQVTM and CDR2 ANQGSEA. The CDR3 extends over 14 amino acids. The chain's CDR3 is CSVGVDRGSEGYTF. DNA for the CDR3: TGCAGCGTTGGGGTTGACAGGGGGTCAGAGGGCTACACCTTC.

This clone appeared a single time. The CDR3 DNA reads TGTGCCAGCAGTTACGCGGCGGGATCCAATCAGCCCCAGCATTTT. Its protein product is CASSYAAGSNQPQHF. The rearrangement links TRBV6-5 to TRBJ1-5, with no clear D. Deletions cut 2 bases from V and 3 bases from J, with 11 bases between. The CDR3 is 15 residues long. CDR1 is MNHEY, CDR2 SVGAGI, per germline.

The chain links TRBV29-1 to TRBJ1-1; a possible D gene is TRBD1 (6 bases). CDR1 is SQVTM, CDR2 ANQGSEA, per germline. The V gene lost 8 bases and the J gene lost 8 bases, with 21 bases spanning the gap. This CDR3 has 13 amino acids. CDR3 region: CSPRGEGWGEAFF. Written as DNA, the CDR3 is TGCAGCCCTAGGGGGGAGGGATGGGGAGAAGCTTTCTTT.

This clone was picked up a small number of times. The chain is built from TRBV7-2 and TRBJ2-4; possible D gene TRBD2, 6 bases. CDR1 and CDR2 (germline): SGHTA, FQGNSA. Trimming removed 5 bases from V and 0 bases from J, with 17 bases in between. The CDR3 is 17 residues long. In DNA form, the CDR3 reads TGTGCCAGCAGCCGGACTAACACAAAGATAGCCAAAAACATTCAGTACTTC. Its translation is CASSRTNTKIAKNIQYF.

This clone was picked up a small number of times. This chain joins TRBV9 and TRBJ2-3, with 7 nucleotides matching TRBD2. Trimming took 0 bases from V and 2 from J; bases not matched to a gene: 3. This CDR3 is built from 15 residues. The germline CDR1 and CDR2 sequences are SGDLS and YYNGEE. CDR3 residues: CASSVATSYTDTQYF. Here the CDR3 DNA reads TGTGCCAGCAGCGTAGCGACTAGCTACACAGATACGCAGTATTTT.